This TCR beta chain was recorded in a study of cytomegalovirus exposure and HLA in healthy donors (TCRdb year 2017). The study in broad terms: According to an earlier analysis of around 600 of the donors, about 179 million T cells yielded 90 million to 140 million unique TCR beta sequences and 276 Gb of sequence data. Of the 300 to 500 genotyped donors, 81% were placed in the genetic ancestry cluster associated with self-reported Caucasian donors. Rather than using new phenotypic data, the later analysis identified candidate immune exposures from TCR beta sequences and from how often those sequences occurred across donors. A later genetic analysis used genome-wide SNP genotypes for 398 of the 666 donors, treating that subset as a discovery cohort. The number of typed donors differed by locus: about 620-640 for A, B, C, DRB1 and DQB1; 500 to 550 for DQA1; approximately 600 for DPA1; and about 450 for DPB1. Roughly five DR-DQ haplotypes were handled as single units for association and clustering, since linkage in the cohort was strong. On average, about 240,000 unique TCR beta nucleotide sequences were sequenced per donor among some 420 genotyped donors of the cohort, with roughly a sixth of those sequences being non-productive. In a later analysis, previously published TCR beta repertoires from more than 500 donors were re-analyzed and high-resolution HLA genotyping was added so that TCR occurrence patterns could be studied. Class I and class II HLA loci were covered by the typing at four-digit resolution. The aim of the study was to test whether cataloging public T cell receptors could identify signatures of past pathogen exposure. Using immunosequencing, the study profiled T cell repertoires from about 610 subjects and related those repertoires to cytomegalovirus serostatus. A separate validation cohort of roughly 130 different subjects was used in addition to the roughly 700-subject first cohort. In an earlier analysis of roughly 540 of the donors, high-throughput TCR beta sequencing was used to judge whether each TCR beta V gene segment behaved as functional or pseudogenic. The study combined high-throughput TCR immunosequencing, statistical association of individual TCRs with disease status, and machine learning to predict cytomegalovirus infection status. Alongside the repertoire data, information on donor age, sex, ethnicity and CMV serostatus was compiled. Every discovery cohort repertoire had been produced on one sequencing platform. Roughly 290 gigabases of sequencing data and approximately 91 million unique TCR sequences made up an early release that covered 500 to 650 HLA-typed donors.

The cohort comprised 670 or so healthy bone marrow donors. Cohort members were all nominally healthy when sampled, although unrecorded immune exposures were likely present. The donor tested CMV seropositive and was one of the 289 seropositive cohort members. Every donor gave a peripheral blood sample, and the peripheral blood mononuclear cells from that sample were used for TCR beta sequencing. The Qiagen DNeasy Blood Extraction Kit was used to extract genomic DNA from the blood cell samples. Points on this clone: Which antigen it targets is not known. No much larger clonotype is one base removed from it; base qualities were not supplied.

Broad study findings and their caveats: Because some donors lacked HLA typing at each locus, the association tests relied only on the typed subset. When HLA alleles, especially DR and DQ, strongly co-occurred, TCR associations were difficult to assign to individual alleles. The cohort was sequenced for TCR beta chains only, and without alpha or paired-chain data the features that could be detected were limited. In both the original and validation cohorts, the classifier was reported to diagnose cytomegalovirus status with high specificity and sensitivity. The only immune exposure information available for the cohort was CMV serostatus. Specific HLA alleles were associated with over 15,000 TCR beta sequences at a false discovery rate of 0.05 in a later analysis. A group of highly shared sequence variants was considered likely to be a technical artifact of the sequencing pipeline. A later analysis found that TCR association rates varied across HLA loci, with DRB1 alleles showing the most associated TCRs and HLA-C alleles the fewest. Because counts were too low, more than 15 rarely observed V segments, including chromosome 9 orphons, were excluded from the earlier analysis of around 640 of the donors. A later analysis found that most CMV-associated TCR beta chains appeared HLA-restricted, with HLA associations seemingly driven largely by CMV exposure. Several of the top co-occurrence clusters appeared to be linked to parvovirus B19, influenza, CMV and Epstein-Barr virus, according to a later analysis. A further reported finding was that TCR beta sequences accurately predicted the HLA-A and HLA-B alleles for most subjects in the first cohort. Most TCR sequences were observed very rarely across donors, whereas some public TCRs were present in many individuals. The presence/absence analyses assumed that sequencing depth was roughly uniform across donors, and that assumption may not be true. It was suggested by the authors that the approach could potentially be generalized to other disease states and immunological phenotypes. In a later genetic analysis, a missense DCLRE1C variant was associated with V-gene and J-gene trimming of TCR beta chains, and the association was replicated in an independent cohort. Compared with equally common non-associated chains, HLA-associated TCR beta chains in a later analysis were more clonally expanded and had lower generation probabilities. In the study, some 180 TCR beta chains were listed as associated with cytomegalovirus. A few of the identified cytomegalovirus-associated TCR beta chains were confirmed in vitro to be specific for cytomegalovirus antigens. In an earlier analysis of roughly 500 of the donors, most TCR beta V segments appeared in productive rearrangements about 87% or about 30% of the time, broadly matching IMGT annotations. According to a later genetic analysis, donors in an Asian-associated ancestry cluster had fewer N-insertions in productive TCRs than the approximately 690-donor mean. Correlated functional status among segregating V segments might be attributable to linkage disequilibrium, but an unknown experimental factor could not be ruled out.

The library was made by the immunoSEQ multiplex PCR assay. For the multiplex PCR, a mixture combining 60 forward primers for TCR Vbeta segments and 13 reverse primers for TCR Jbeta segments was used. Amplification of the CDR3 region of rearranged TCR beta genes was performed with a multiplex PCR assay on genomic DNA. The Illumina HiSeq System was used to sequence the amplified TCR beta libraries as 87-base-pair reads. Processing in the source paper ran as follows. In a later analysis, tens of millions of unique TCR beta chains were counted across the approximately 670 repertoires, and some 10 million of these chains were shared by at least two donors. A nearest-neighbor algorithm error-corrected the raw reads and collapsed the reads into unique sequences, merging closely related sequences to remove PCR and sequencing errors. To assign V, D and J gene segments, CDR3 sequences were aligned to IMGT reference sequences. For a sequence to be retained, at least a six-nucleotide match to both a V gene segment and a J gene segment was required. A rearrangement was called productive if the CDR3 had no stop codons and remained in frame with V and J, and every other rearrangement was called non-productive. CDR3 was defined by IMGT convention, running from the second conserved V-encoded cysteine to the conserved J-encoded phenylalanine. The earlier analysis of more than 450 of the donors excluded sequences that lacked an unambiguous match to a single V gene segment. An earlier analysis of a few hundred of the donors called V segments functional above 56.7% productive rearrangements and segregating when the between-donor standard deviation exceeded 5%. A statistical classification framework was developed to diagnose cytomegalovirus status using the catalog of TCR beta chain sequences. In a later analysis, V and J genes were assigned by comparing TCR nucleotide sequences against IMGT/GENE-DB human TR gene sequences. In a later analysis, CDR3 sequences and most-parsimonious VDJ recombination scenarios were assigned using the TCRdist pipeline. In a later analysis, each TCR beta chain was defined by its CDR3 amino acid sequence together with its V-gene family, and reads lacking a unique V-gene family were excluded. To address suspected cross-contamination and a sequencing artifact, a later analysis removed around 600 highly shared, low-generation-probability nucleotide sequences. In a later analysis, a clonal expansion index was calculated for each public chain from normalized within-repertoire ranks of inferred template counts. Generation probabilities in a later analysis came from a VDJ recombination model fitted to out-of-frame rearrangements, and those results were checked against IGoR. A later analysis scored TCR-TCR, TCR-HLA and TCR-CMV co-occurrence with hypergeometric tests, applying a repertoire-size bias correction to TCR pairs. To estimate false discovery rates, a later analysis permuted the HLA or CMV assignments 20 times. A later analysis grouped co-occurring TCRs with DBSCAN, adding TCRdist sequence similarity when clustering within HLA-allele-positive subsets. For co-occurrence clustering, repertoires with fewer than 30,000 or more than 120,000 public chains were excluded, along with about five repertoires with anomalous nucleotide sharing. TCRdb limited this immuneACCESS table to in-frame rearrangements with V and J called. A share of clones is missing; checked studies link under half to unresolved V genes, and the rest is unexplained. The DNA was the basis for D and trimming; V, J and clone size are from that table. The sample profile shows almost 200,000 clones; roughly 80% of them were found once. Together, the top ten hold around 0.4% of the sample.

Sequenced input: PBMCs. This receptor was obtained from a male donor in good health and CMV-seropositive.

The CDR3 sequence is CASSFIGVSTDTQYF. The DNA is as follows: TGTGCCAGCAGCTTCATTGGAGTTAGCACAGATACGCAGTATTTT. The chain employs TRBV7-9 and TRBJ2-3; no D gene call is confident. Trimming removed 3 bases from V and 0 bases from J, leaving 10 bases between the germline ends. The CDR3 holds 15 amino acids from the cysteine to the phenylalanine. This entry keeps only the CDR3 DNA: 45 bases, framed from base 1. CDR1 SEHNR and CDR2 FQNEAQ were looked up in the germline V gene (reference sequence).